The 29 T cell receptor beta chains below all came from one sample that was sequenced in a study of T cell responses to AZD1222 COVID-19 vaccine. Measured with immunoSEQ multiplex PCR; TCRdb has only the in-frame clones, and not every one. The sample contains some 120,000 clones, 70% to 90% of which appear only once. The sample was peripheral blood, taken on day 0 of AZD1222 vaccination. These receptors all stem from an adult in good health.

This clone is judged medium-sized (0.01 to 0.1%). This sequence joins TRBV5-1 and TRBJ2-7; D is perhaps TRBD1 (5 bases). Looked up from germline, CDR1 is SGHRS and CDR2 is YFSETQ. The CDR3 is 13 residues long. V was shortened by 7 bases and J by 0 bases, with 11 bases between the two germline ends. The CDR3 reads CASADISSYEQYF. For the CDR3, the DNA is TGCGCCAGCGCGGACATCAGCTCCTACGAGCAGTACTTC.

The CDR3 nucleotides read TGTGCCACCAGGTCGGGGCGGGCCTCAGTCACCGGGGAGCTGTTTTTT. Its translation is CATRSGRASVTGELFF. The V call is TRBV24-1, the J call TRBJ2-2; D may be TRBD1 or TRBD2 (5 bases each). Trimming cost V 7 bases and J 4 bases, with 18 bases left between them. Germline V lookup: CDR1 KGHDR, CDR2 SFDVKD. The CDR3 extends over 16 amino acids.

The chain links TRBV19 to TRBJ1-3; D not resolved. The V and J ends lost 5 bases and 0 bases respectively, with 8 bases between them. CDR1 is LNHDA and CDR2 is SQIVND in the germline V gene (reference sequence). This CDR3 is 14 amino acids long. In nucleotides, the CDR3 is TGTGCCAGTAGTGTCAGGAGCTCTGGAAACACCATATATTTT. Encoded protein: CASSVRSSGNTIYF.

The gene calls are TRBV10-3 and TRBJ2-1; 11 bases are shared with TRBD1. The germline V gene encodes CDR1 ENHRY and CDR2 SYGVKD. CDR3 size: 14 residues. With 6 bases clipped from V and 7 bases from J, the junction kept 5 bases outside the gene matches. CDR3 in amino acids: CAISGQGAGNEQFF. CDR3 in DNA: TGTGCCATCAGCGGACAGGGGGCGGGTAATGAGCAGTTCTTC.

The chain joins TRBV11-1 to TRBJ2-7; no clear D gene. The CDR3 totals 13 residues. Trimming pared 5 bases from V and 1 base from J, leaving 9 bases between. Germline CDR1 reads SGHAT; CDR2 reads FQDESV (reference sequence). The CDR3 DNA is TGTGCCAGCAGCAGAGACTCGTCCTACGAGCAGTACTTC. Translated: CASSRDSSYEQYF.

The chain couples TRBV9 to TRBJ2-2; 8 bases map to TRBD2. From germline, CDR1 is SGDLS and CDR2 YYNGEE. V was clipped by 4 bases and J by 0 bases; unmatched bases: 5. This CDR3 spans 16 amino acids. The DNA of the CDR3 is TGTGCCAGCAGCCATACTAGCGGAACGAACACCGGGGAGCTGTTTTTT. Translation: CASSHTSGTNTGELFF.

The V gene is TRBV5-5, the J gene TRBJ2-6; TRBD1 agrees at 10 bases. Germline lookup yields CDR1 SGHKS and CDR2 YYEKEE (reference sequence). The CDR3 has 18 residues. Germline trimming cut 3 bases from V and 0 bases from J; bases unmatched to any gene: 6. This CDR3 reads CASSSTGGLSSGANVLTF. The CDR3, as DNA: TGTGCCAGCAGCTCGACAGGGGGCCTAAGCTCTGGGGCCAACGTCCTGACTTTC.

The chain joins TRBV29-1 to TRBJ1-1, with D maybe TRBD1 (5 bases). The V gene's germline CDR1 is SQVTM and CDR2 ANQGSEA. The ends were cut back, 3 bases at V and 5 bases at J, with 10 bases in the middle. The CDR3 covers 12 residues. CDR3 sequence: CSVEYGGTEAFF. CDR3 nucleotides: TGCAGCGTTGAGTATGGGGGAACTGAAGCTTTCTTT.

CDR3 in amino acids: CAWSVQGTSTDTQYF. DNA for the CDR3: TGTGCCTGGAGTGTGCAGGGGACTAGCACAGATACGCAGTATTTT. The V gene is TRBV30, the J gene TRBJ2-3, with D perhaps matching TRBD1 or TRBD2 (6 bases each). The ends were cut back, 0 bases at V and 0 bases at J, with 10 bases in the middle. Germline V lookup: CDR1 GTSNPN, CDR2 SVGIG (reference sequence). The CDR3 sequence is 15 residues long.

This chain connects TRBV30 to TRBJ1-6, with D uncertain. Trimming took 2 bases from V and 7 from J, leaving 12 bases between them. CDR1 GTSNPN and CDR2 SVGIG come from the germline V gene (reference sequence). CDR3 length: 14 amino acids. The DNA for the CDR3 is TGTGCCTGGAGTCGACCCGAAACCAATTCACCCCTCCACTTT. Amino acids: CAWSRPETNSPLHF.

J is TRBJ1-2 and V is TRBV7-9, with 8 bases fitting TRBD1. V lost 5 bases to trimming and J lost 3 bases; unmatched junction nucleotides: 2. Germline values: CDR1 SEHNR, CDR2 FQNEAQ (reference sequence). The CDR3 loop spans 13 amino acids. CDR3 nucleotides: TGTGCCAGCAGCATGGACAGGGACTATGGCTACACCTTC. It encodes CASSMDRDYGYTF.

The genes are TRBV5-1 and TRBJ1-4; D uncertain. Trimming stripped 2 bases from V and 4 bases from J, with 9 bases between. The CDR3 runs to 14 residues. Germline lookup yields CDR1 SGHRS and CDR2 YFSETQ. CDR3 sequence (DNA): TGCGCCAGCAGCTTCCTGACCTATAATGAAAAACTGTTTTTT. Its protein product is CASSFLTYNEKLFF.

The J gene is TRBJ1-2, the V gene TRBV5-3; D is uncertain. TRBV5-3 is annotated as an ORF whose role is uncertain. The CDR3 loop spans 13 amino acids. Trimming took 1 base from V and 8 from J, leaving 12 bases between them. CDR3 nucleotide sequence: TGTGCCAGAAGCTTGCCGACGTGGGAGGGCTACACCTTC. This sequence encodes CARSLPTWEGYTF.

The CDR3: CASSDSGGYNEQFF. The DNA for the CDR3 is TGTGCCAGCAGTGATAGCGGGGGATACAATGAGCAGTTCTTC. This sequence joins TRBV6-1 and TRBJ2-1; TRBD2 matches at 9 bases. After removal of 3 bases from V and 4 bases from J, the junction contained 1 base not matched to a gene. The CDR3 has 14 residues. Germline lookup yields CDR1 MNHNS and CDR2 SASEGT.

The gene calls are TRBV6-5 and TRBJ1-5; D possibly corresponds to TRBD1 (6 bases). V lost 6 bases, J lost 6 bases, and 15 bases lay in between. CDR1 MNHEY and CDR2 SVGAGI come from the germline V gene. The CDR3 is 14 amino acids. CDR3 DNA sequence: TGTGCCAGCAGGACAACAGGGATAACTCAGCCCCAGCATTTT. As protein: CASRTTGITQPQHF.

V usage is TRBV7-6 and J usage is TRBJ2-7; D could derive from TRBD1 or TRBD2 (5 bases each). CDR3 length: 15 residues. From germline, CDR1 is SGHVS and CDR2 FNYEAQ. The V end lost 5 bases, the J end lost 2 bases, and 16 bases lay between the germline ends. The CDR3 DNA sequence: TGTGCCAGCAGCAGGGACGCCGCCGGTCCCTACGAGCAGTACTTC. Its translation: CASSRDAAGPYEQYF.

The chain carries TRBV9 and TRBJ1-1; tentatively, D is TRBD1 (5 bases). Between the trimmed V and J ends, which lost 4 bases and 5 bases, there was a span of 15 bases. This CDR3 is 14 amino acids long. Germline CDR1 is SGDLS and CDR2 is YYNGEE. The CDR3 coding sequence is TGTGCCAGCAGCCCAAGCGACAGCGGAACTGAAGCTTTCTTT. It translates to CASSPSDSGTEAFF.

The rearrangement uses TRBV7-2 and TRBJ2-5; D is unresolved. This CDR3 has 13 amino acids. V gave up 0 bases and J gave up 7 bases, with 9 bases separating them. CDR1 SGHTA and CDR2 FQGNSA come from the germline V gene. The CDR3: CASSLASIRTQYF. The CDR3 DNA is TGTGCCAGCAGCTTAGCCTCTATCCGGACCCAGTACTTC. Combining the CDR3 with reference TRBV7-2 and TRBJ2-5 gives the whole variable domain GAGVSQSPSNKVTEKGKDVELRCDPISGHTALYWYRQSLGQGLEFLIYFQGNSAPDKSGLPSDRFSAERTGGSVSTLTIQRTQQEDSAVYLCASSLASIRTQYFGPGTRLLVL.

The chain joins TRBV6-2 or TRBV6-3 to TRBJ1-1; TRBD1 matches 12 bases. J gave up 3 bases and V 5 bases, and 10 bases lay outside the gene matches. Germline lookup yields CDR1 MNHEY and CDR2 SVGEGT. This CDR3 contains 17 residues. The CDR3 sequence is CASSPRDRGQMDTEAFF. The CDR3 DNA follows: TGTGCCAGCAGTCCCCGGGACAGGGGGCAAATGGACACTGAAGCTTTCTTT.

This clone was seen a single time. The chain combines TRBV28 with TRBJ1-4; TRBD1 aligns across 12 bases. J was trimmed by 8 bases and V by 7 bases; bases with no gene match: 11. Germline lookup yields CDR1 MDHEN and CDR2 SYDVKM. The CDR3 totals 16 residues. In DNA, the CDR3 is TGTGCCAGCACTTTTAGGGGGACAGGGGGCCGGGAAAAACTGTTTTTT. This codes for CASTFRGTGGREKLFF.

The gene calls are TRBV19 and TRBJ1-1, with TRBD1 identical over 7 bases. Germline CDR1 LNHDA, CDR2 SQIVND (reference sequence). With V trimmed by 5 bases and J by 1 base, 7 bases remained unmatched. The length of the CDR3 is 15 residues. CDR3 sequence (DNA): TGTGCCAGTAGTTTGGACAGGCTAGGGAACACTGAAGCTTTCTTT. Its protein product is CASSLDRLGNTEAFF.

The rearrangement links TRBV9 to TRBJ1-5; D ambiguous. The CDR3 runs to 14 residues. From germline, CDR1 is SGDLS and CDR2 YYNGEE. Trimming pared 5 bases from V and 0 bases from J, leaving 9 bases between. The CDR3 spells CASSRRDSNQPQHF. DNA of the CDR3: TGTGCCAGCAGTCGACGGGATAGCAATCAGCCCCAGCATTTT.

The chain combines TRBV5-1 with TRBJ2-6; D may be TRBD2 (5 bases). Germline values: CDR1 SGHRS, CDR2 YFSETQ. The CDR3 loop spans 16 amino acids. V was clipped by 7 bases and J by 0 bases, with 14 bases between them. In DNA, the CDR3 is TGCGCCAGCTCACGAGGGTCCGCCTCTGGGGCCAACGTCCTGACTTTC. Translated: CASSRGSASGANVLTF.

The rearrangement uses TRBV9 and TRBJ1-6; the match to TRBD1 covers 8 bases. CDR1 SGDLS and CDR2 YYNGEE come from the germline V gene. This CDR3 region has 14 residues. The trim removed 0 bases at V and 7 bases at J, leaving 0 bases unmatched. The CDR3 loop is CASSVGQGNSPLHF. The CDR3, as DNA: TGTGCCAGCAGCGTAGGACAGGGGAATTCACCCCTCCACTTT.

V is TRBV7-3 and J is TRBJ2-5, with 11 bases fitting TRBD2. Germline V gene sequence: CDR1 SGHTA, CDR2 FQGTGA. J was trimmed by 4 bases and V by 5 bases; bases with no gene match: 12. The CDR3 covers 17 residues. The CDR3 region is CASSPTASGGIVETQYF. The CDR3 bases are TGTGCCAGCAGCCCCACGGCTAGCGGGGGGATTGTAGAGACCCAGTACTTC.

This CDR3 is CASSQAGGGLNYGYTF. The DNA for the CDR3 is TGCGCCAGCAGCCAAGCTGGGGGGGGGCTAAACTATGGCTACACCTTC. V usage is TRBV4-1 and J usage is TRBJ1-2, with a tentative D call TRBD1 (6 bases). The germline V gene has CDR1 MGHRA and CDR2 YSYEKL. Between the trimmed V and J ends, which lost 1 base and 2 bases, there was a span of 14 bases. The CDR3 runs 16 residues.

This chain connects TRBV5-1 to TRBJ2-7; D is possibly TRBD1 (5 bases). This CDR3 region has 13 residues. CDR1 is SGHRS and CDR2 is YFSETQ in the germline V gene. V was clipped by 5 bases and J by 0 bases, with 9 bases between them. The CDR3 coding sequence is TGCGCCAGCAGGACAGATTTCTCCTACGAGCAGTACTTC. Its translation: CASRTDFSYEQYF.

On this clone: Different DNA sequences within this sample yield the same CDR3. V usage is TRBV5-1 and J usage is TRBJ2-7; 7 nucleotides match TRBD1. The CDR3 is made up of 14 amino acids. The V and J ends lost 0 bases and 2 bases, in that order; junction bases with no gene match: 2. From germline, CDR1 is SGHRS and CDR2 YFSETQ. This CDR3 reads CASSLGDRAYEQYF. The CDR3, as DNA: TGCGCCAGCAGCTTGGGGGACAGAGCCTACGAGCAGTACTTC.

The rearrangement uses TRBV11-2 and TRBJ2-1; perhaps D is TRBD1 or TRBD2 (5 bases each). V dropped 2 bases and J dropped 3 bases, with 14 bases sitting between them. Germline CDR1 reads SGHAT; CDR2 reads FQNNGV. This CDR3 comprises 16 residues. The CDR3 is CASSLSTTRGYNEQFF. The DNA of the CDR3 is TGTGCCAGCAGCTTATCCACAACTAGGGGCTACAATGAGCAGTTCTTC.